This is a list of T cell receptor beta chains from one sample in a study of T cell responses to AZD1222 COVID-19 vaccine. Clones were read by immunoSEQ multiplex PCR, and TCRdb kept only the in-frame ones, dropping some. The sample consists of under 200,000 clones, around 90% of them appearing once. Here the sequenced sample was peripheral blood, taken 28 days after the second dose of the MenACWY control vaccine. The receptors originated from an adult who received the MenACWY meningococcal vaccine as a control. The CDR3 runs from the conserved cysteine through the conserved F or W. D genes are given only for firm matches. Part of the rows lack a size; the others show once, few, many or a class for expanded clones.

clone_size: -; d_call: -; j_call: TRBJ1-5; v_call: TRBV4-1; cdr3_nt: TGCGCCAGCAGCCAAGGACAAGGACCTTATAGCAATCAGCCCCAGCATTTT; cdr3_aa: CASSQGQGPYSNQPQHF
clone_size: -; d_call: -; j_call: TRBJ2-4; v_call: TRBV7-2; cdr3_nt: TGTGCCAGCAGCCCCAGGCTAGCCAAAAACATTCAGTACTTC; cdr3_aa: CASSPRLAKNIQYF
clone_size: -; d_call: -; j_call: TRBJ2-7; v_call: TRBV2; cdr3_nt: TGTGCCAGCCACAACCCGACAACCTACGAGCAGTACTTC; cdr3_aa: CASHNPTTYEQYF
clone_size: -; d_call: -; j_call: TRBJ2-2; v_call: TRBV5-1; cdr3_nt: TGCGCCAGCAGCTTGGTGGGCGCAACCGGGGAGCTGTTTTTT; cdr3_aa: CASSLVGATGELFF
clone_size: -; d_call: TRBD2; j_call: TRBJ2-3; v_call: TRBV9; cdr3_nt: TGTGCCAGCAGCGTGACCTCTAGCGGGACACTCAGCACAGATACGCAGTATTTT; cdr3_aa: CASSVTSSGTLSTDTQYF
clone_size: -; d_call: -; j_call: TRBJ1-2; v_call: TRBV2; cdr3_nt: TGTGCCAGCAGTGAAGGGACAGATAACACCTTC; cdr3_aa: CASSEGTDNTF
clone_size: -; d_call: TRBD2; j_call: TRBJ2-3; v_call: TRBV11-2; cdr3_nt: TGTGCCAGCAGCTTAGTGGTAGCGGGAGTCACAGATACGCAGTATTTT; cdr3_aa: CASSLVVAGVTDTQYF
clone_size: once; d_call: TRBD1; j_call: TRBJ2-1; v_call: TRBV7-2; cdr3_nt: TGTGCCAGCAGCCCTCACCTCCGGACAGGGGGCTTCTACAATGAGCAGTTCTTC; cdr3_aa: CASSPHLRTGGFYNEQFF
clone_size: -; d_call: TRBD1; j_call: TRBJ1-5; v_call: TRBV19; cdr3_nt: TGTGCCACAAGAACCCAAGGAACAGGGGGCCGTCAGCCCCAGCATTTT; cdr3_aa: CATRTQGTGGRQPQHF
clone_size: -; d_call: TRBD2; j_call: TRBJ2-1; v_call: TRBV11-1; cdr3_nt: TGTGCCAGCAGCTTGAGCGGGACTTACTACAATGAGCAGTTCTTC; cdr3_aa: CASSLSGTYYNEQFF
clone_size: -; d_call: -; j_call: TRBJ1-5; v_call: TRBV19; cdr3_nt: TGTGCCAGTAGTATAGACAGTAACAATCAGCCCCAGCATTTT; cdr3_aa: CASSIDSNNQPQHF
clone_size: -; d_call: -; j_call: TRBJ1-2; v_call: TRBV30; cdr3_nt: TGTGCCTGGATGATAGGGGACTATGGCTACACCTTC; cdr3_aa: CAWMIGDYGYTF
clone_size: -; d_call: -; j_call: TRBJ1-1; v_call: TRBV30; cdr3_nt: TGTGCCTGGAGTGTACGGAGGACATCCAATGGTGAAGCTTTCTTT; cdr3_aa: CAWSVRRTSNGEAFF
clone_size: -; d_call: TRBD2; j_call: TRBJ2-3; v_call: TRBV5-1; cdr3_nt: TGCGCCAGCAGCTTGCGGACTAGCGGGAGTTCAGATACGCAGTATTTT; cdr3_aa: CASSLRTSGSSDTQYF
clone_size: -; d_call: -; j_call: TRBJ1-1; v_call: TRBV18; cdr3_nt: TGTGCCAGCTCACCACCTGGGCACCCCTTTGAAGCTTTCTTT; cdr3_aa: CASSPPGHPFEAFF
clone_size: -; d_call: -; j_call: TRBJ2-3; v_call: TRBV2; cdr3_nt: TGTGCCAGCACCCCGCTACGGGGAGCCCCCACAGATACGCAGTATTTT; cdr3_aa: CASTPLRGAPTDTQYF
clone_size: -; d_call: -; j_call: TRBJ1-2; v_call: TRBV12-3/TRBV12-4; cdr3_nt: TGTGCCAGCAGTTTAGAGGGTGGCTACACCTTC; cdr3_aa: CASSLEGGYTF
clone_size: -; d_call: -; j_call: TRBJ1-6; v_call: TRBV27; cdr3_nt: TGTGCCAGCAGTTTGGCCCCAGTAAATTCACCCCTCCACTTT; cdr3_aa: CASSLAPVNSPLHF
clone_size: -; d_call: -; j_call: TRBJ2-1; v_call: TRBV2; cdr3_nt: TGTGCCAGCAGTGAACAGGTCCACAATGAGCAGTTCTTC; cdr3_aa: CASSEQVHNEQFF
clone_size: -; d_call: -; j_call: TRBJ2-7; v_call: TRBV7-9; cdr3_nt: TGTGCCAGCAGCTTCGCCCAGGGGTTTTCCGACGAGCAGTACTTC; cdr3_aa: CASSFAQGFSDEQYF
clone_size: -; d_call: -; j_call: TRBJ2-3; v_call: TRBV6-2/TRBV6-3; cdr3_nt: TGTGCCAGCAGTTATCCGGGGGTCAGGACAGATACGCAGTATTTT; cdr3_aa: CASSYPGVRTDTQYF
clone_size: -; d_call: -; j_call: TRBJ1-2; v_call: TRBV10-2; cdr3_nt: TGCGCCAGCCGTCCGTTGGGAGTAGGCTATGGCTACACCTTC; cdr3_aa: CASRPLGVGYGYTF
clone_size: -; d_call: -; j_call: TRBJ2-3; v_call: TRBV24-1; cdr3_nt: TGTGCCACCAGTGATGGTAACCAGGGATCCTTTGGAGATACGCAGTATTTT; cdr3_aa: CATSDGNQGSFGDTQYF
clone_size: -; d_call: -; j_call: TRBJ1-5; v_call: TRBV4-3; cdr3_nt: TGCGCCAGCAGCCAAGAGGCAGGGGCTAATCAGCCCCAGCATTTT; cdr3_aa: CASSQEAGANQPQHF
clone_size: -; d_call: -; j_call: TRBJ2-1; v_call: TRBV11-3; cdr3_nt: TGTGCCAGCAGCCCCCGGCAGGGGGGCCACAATGAGCAGTTCTTC; cdr3_aa: CASSPRQGGHNEQFF
clone_size: -; d_call: -; j_call: TRBJ1-2; v_call: TRBV6-4; cdr3_nt: TGTGCCAGCAGCGCTGAGGAGGGACCTAACTATGGCTACACCTTC; cdr3_aa: CASSAEEGPNYGYTF
clone_size: -; d_call: -; j_call: TRBJ1-3; v_call: TRBV9; cdr3_nt: TGTGCCAGCAGCGTAGCAGGGGCGACCACTGGAAACACCATATATTTT; cdr3_aa: CASSVAGATTGNTIYF
clone_size: -; d_call: -; j_call: TRBJ1-5; v_call: TRBV19; cdr3_nt: TGTGCCAGTAGTGAACGGGCGGCGAATCAGCCCCAGCATTTT; cdr3_aa: CASSERAANQPQHF
clone_size: -; d_call: TRBD1; j_call: TRBJ1-1; v_call: TRBV5-1; cdr3_nt: TGCGCCAGCAGGGTAGACAGGGGCAACACTGAAGCTTTCTTT; cdr3_aa: CASRVDRGNTEAFF
clone_size: -; d_call: -; j_call: TRBJ2-3; v_call: TRBV6-5; cdr3_nt: TGTGCCAGCAAATGGACCGTAACAGATACGCAGTATTTT; cdr3_aa: CASKWTVTDTQYF
clone_size: -; d_call: TRBD1; j_call: TRBJ1-2; v_call: TRBV5-1; cdr3_nt: TGCGCCAGCAGCTTGGACCGACAGGGCCCTAACTATGGCTACACCTTC; cdr3_aa: CASSLDRQGPNYGYTF
clone_size: -; d_call: -; j_call: TRBJ1-1; v_call: TRBV28; cdr3_nt: TGTGCAGCGGGCAGAGCCCCGAACACTGAAGCTTTCTTT; cdr3_aa: CAAGRAPNTEAFF
clone_size: -; d_call: TRBD1; j_call: TRBJ1-4; v_call: TRBV7-2; cdr3_nt: TGTGCCAGCAGCTCGTGGGACAGGGCAAATGAAAAACTGTTTTTT; cdr3_aa: CASSSWDRANEKLFF
clone_size: -; d_call: -; j_call: TRBJ1-2; v_call: TRBV19; cdr3_nt: TGTGCCAGTATGGGGATGGGCGGTTTGGGAACTAGCTACACCTTC; cdr3_aa: CASMGMGGLGTSYTF
clone_size: -; d_call: -; j_call: TRBJ1-3; v_call: TRBV4-3; cdr3_nt: TGCGCCAGCAGCCAAGATCCAGGTTCTGGAAACACCATATATTTT; cdr3_aa: CASSQDPGSGNTIYF
clone_size: -; d_call: -; j_call: TRBJ1-1; v_call: TRBV3-1/TRBV3-2; cdr3_nt: TGTGCCAGCAGCCAAGATCTTACGGCAGGGCGGGGTGCTTTCTTT; cdr3_aa: CASSQDLTAGRGAFF
clone_size: -; d_call: -; j_call: TRBJ2-7; v_call: TRBV29-1; cdr3_nt: TGCAGCGTTGATACAGGGAGGAACTCTTACGAGCAGTACTTC; cdr3_aa: CSVDTGRNSYEQYF
clone_size: -; d_call: -; j_call: TRBJ1-4; v_call: TRBV6-5; cdr3_nt: TGTGCCAGCAGTAAGGACCAGGGAGAAAAACTGTTTTTT; cdr3_aa: CASSKDQGEKLFF
clone_size: -; d_call: TRBD2; j_call: TRBJ2-4; v_call: TRBV28; cdr3_nt: TGTGCCAGCAGTTTAGATGTTTCCGGGACTAGCGGGAGAAAGGACATTCAGTACTTC; cdr3_aa: CASSLDVSGTSGRKDIQYF
clone_size: once; d_call: TRBD1; j_call: TRBJ1-5; v_call: TRBV18; cdr3_nt: TGTGCCAGCTCACCCCTACAGGGGAAACAGCCCCAGCATTTT; cdr3_aa: CASSPLQGKQPQHF
clone_size: once; d_call: -; j_call: TRBJ1-1; v_call: TRBV11-2; cdr3_nt: TGTGCCAGCAGCCTAGCTCCTATGAACACTGAAGCTTTCTTT; cdr3_aa: CASSLAPMNTEAFF
clone_size: -; d_call: TRBD1; j_call: TRBJ1-2; v_call: TRBV28; cdr3_nt: TGTGCCAGCAGTTCCCGAACCTGGGACAGGGGAGGGTCTGGCTACACCTTC; cdr3_aa: CASSSRTWDRGGSGYTF
clone_size: once; d_call: TRBD1; j_call: TRBJ1-5; v_call: TRBV28; cdr3_nt: TGTGCCAGCAGTTTAAGCTCAGACAGGGGGCCGAATCAGCCCCAGCATTTT; cdr3_aa: CASSLSSDRGPNQPQHF